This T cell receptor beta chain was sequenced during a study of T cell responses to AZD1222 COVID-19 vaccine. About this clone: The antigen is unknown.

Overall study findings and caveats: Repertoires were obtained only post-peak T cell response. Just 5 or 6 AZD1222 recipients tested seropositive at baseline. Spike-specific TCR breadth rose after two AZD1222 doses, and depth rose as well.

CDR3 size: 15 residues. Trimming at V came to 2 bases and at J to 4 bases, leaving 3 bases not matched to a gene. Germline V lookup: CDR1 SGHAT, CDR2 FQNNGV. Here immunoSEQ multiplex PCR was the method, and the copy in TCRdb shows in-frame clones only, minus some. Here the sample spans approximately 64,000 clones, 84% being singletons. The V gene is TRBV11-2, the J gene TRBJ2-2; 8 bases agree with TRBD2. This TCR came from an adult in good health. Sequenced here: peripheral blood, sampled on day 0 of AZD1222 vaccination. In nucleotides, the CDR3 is TGTGCCAGCAGCTTACGGGGGGGCCTCACCGGGGAGCTGTTTTTT. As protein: CASSLRGGLTGELFF.